A single sample is the source of the 22 T cell receptor beta chains below, sequenced in a study of CD8 T cells in Susac syndrome. Reverse transcription of about 0.45 to 1 ug RNA used random hexamers. TCRdb itself ran the immunoSEQ multiplex PCR reads through MiXCR, one entry per CDR3 protein. Among about 210,000 distinct CDR3 sequences, roughly 94% were seen once, and the ten largest hold under 0.12%. Sequenced sample: CD4+ T cells from PBMCs. Source of these receptors: a human donor in good health.

The chain uses TRBV7-2 and TRBJ2-3; the D is unclear. Trimming cost V 5 bases and J 3 bases, with 6 bases left between them. Germline assignment: CDR1 SGHTA and CDR2 FQGNSA. The CDR3 is made up of 12 amino acids. The CDR3 here is CASSETTDTQYF. CDR3 in DNA: TGTGCCAGCAGCGAAACAACAGATACGCAGTATTTT.

V usage is TRBV19 and J usage is TRBJ2-1; weak D call: TRBD1 (8 bases). Trimming cost V 3 bases and J 9 bases, with 15 bases left between them. Germline V gene sequence: CDR1 LNHDA, CDR2 SQIVND (reference sequence). The CDR3 loop spans 14 amino acids. CDR3: CASSMNTGGVEQFF. CDR3 coding DNA: TGTGCCAGTAGTATGAATACAGGGGGGGTTGAGCAGTTCTTC.

This chain connects TRBV28 to TRBJ2-1; D unclear. CDR1 MDHEN and CDR2 SYDVKM come from the germline V gene. Trimming took 3 bases from V and 7 from J, leaving 7 bases between them. This CDR3 spans 12 amino acids. For the CDR3, the DNA is TGTGCCAGCAGTTTTGAGACGAATGAGCAGTTCTTC. Its translation: CASSFETNEQFF.

The chain has TRBV29-1 and TRBJ2-5; unclear D gene. V was shortened by 8 bases and J by 0 bases, with 10 bases between the two germline ends. The CDR3 totals 12 residues. Germline CDR1 SQVTM, CDR2 ANQGSEA. The CDR3 region is CSSSAYQETQYF. The CDR3 nucleotides read TGCAGCTCTTCAGCGTACCAAGAGACCCAGTACTTC.

The V call is TRBV24-1, the J call TRBJ2-2; 9 bases are shared with TRBD2. CDR3 length equals 13 residues. The V segment lost 9 bases and the J segment 4 bases; nucleotides outside the gene matches: 2. Germline V gene sequence: CDR1 KGHDR, CDR2 SFDVKD. The CDR3 DNA reads TGTGCCACCGATAGCGGGAGCACCGGGGAGCTGTTTTTT. It yields the protein CATDSGSTGELFF.

The V and J genes are TRBV29-1 and TRBJ1-4; D ambiguous. In germline, CDR1 is SQVTM, CDR2 ANQGSEA. V lost 7 bases to trimming and J lost 2 bases, with 11 bases between them. CDR3 length: 13 amino acids. CDR3 in DNA: TGCAGCGGTACTGGGCCGACTAATGAAAAACTGTTTTTT. This codes for CSGTGPTNEKLFF.

The chain combines TRBV5-1 with TRBJ2-5; 7 bases are a match to TRBD2. This CDR3 spans 13 amino acids. Per germline, CDR1 SGHRS and CDR2 YFSETQ. Trimming cost V 3 bases and J 4 bases; bases outside gene matches: 3. Here the CDR3 DNA reads TGCGCCAGCAGCTGGGGCGGGGGAGAGACCCAGTACTTC. Its translation: CASSWGGGETQYF.

The chain carries TRBV6-5 and TRBJ2-7; D possibly corresponds to TRBD2 (5 bases). The ends were cut back, 6 bases at V and 2 bases at J, with 11 bases in the middle. Germline values: CDR1 MNHEY, CDR2 SVGAGI. The CDR3 has 13 amino acids. CDR3 nucleotides: TGTGCCAGCAGGGTGGAGGCTACCTACGAGCAGTACTTC. Encoded protein: CASRVEATYEQYF.

V and J are TRBV7-9 and TRBJ2-3, with a tentative D call TRBD1 (8 bases). V was pared by 5 bases and J by 13 bases, with 22 bases between. Germline values: CDR1 SEHNR, CDR2 FQNEAQ (reference sequence). The CDR3 consists of 14 residues. CDR3 nucleotide sequence: TGTGCCAGCAGCCCCCGGACAGGGACTAAGGTTAAGTATTTT. Its translation: CASSPRTGTKVKYF.

CDR3 in DNA: TGCAGCGTTGAAAGTGGGGGCGGTTATGGCTACACCTTC. It yields the protein CSVESGGGYGYTF. J is TRBJ1-2 and V is TRBV29-1; D might be TRBD1 (6 bases). The CDR3 has 13 amino acids. With 2 bases removed from V and 5 bases from J, the gap between germline ends came to 12 bases. CDR1 is SQVTM and CDR2 is ANQGSEA in the germline V gene. Full variable domain (rest looked up from reference TRBV29-1 and TRBJ1-2): SAVISQKPSRDICQRGTSLTIQCQVDSQVTMMFWYRQQPGQSLTLIATANQGSEATYESGFVIDKFPISRPNLTFSTLTVSNMSPEDSSIYLCSVESGGGYGYTFGSGTRLTVV.

The genes are TRBV6-1 and TRBJ1-3; D gene ambiguous. V gave up 6 bases and J gave up 0 bases, with 15 bases separating them. Germline V gene lookup returns CDR1 MNHNS and CDR2 SASEGT. The CDR3 extends over 16 amino acids. The DNA for the CDR3 is TGTGCCAGCAGCCCCAGGACGGAAAGCTCTGGAAACACCATATATTTT. Encoded protein: CASSPRTESSGNTIYF.

The V call is TRBV6-5, the J call TRBJ2-7; D is ambiguous. Germline values: CDR1 MNHEY, CDR2 SVGAGI. CDR3 length: 14 residues. V dropped 0 bases and J dropped 2 bases, with 8 bases sitting between them. The DNA of the CDR3 is TGTGCCAGCAGTTACTCGGCCGGTACCTACGAGCAGTACTTC. This gives the protein CASSYSAGTYEQYF.

The chain carries TRBV12-3 or TRBV12-4 and TRBJ2-7; possibly TRBD2 for D (6 bases). This CDR3 has 15 residues. V was shortened by 5 bases and J by 2 bases, with 16 bases between the two germline ends. The CDR3 nucleotides are TGTGCCAGCAGTGAAAGACCCGGAGGGCCCTACGAGCAGTACGTC. This sequence encodes CASSERPGGPYEQYV.

The V call is TRBV9, the J call TRBJ1-3; D unclear. Deletions cut 1 base from V and 0 bases from J, with 14 bases between. Germline V gene sequence: CDR1 SGDLS, CDR2 YYNGEE. This CDR3 has 17 residues. DNA for the CDR3: TGTGCCAGCAGCGTATATCCCTACATTAGCTCTGGAAACACCATATATTTT. This sequence encodes CASSVYPYISSGNTIYF.

The chain links TRBV25-1 to TRBJ2-3; 8 nucleotides align to TRBD2. Germline lookup yields CDR1 MGHDK and CDR2 SYGVNS. After removal of 3 bases from V and 4 bases from J, the junction contained 3 bases not matched to a gene. The CDR3 is 14 amino acids. The CDR3 sequence is CASSDPAGADTQYF. The CDR3 DNA is TGTGCCAGCAGTGATCCAGCGGGAGCAGATACGCAGTATTTT.

The chain links TRBV29-1 to TRBJ1-2, with 7 nucleotides matching TRBD1. CDR3 length: 14 residues. Germline V lookup: CDR1 SQVTM, CDR2 ANQGSEA. The V segment lost 3 bases and the J segment 8 bases; nucleotides outside the gene matches: 12. The CDR3 DNA reads as TGCAGCGTTGACCGGGACAGCCTGGTAGGGGGCTACACCTTC. It translates to CSVDRDSLVGGYTF.

This chain connects TRBV23-1 to TRBJ1-2, with TRBD1 as a possible D gene (5 bases). TRBV23-1 is an ORF; its function is uncertain. The CDR3 is 15 residues long. V lost 3 bases and J 0 bases, leaving 11 bases between the germline ends. CDR3 sequence (DNA): TGCGCCAGCAGTCAGAGGGGAAGAGCTAACTATGGCTACACCTTC. Translating gives CASSQRGRANYGYTF.

The chain employs TRBV27 and TRBJ2-2, with no clear D. V was cut by 1 base and J by 6 bases, with 3 bases left in between. This CDR3 comprises 12 residues. CDR1 is MNHEY and CDR2 is SMNVEV in the germline V gene (reference sequence). CDR3 in amino acids: CASSLWAGELFF. As DNA, the CDR3 is TGTGCCAGCAGTTTATGGGCCGGGGAGCTGTTTTTT.

The chain is built from TRBV15 and TRBJ2-7, with D unclear. V shed 0 bases and J shed 6 bases, with 9 bases lying between them. The CDR3 sequence is 13 residues long. Germline values: CDR1 LNHNV, CDR2 YYDKDF (reference sequence). As DNA, the CDR3 is TGTGCCACCAGCAGAGATGGCTCCCCCGAGCAGTACGTC. It codes for CATSRDGSPEQYV.

The chain couples TRBV29-1 to TRBJ1-4; weak D call: TRBD1 (5 bases). Germline values: CDR1 SQVTM, CDR2 ANQGSEA. This CDR3 is 14 amino acids long. V was trimmed by 2 bases and J by 7 bases, leaving 14 bases between them. The CDR3 is CSVERSGGGEKLFF. The CDR3 DNA is TGCAGCGTTGAAAGGAGCGGGGGGGGTGAAAAACTGTTTTTT.

CDR3 bases: TGCAGCGTTGCGGACAGCCAGAATCAGCCCCAGCATTTT. It translates to CSVADSQNQPQHF. The genes are TRBV29-1 and TRBJ1-5; possible D gene TRBD1, 6 bases. Looked up from germline, CDR1 is SQVTM and CDR2 is ANQGSEA. The CDR3 totals 13 residues. V was cut by 4 bases and J by 4 bases, with 11 bases left in between.

This clonotype was detected only once. V usage is TRBV5-6 and J usage is TRBJ2-1; D not certain. The CDR3 covers 13 residues. Germline values: CDR1 SGHDT, CDR2 YYEEEE. Trimming took off 5 bases at V and 4 bases at J, with 10 bases between the two ends. The CDR3 protein is CASSPLSYNEQFF. CDR3 coding DNA: TGTGCCAGCAGTCCCCTGAGTTACAATGAGCAGTTCTTC.